Below are 5 T cell receptor beta chains sequenced from a single sample in a study of cytomegalovirus exposure and HLA in healthy donors. The PCR had 60 Vbeta and 13 Jbeta primers. Generated by immunoSEQ multiplex PCR, the TCRdb table keeps only in-frame clones and is missing some. The table has 200,000 to 250,000 clones, more than 80% seen once. The sequencing input was PBMCs. The origin of the receptors is a man aged 25-45 years in good health and CMV-seronegative.

The chain employs TRBV28 and TRBJ2-7; maybe TRBD1 (6 bases). Germline V gives CDR1 MDHEN, CDR2 SYDVKM. The CDR3 runs 14 residues. The germline V and J ends were trimmed by 6 bases and 6 bases, with 18 bases remaining between them. The CDR3 DNA reads as TGTGCCAGCAGGAGGACAGCCTCGGGCCTCGAGCAGTACTTC. Its protein is CASRRTASGLEQYF. Combining the CDR3 with reference TRBV28 and TRBJ2-7 gives the whole variable domain DVKVTQSSRYLVKRTGEKVFLECVQDMDHENMFWYRQDPGLGLRLIYFSYDVKMKEKGDIPEGYSVSREKKERFSLILESASTNQTSMYLCASRRTASGLEQYFGPGTRLTVT.

This clone has just one count. The chain recombines TRBV11-2 with TRBJ1-1; D is ambiguous. The V gene's germline CDR1 is SGHAT and CDR2 FQNNGV. This CDR3 contains 13 residues. The ends were cut back, 5 bases at V and 5 bases at J, with 12 bases in the middle. The CDR3 spells CASSTSRGTEAFF. In DNA, the CDR3 is TGTGCCAGCAGCACGTCCCGAGGAACTGAAGCTTTCTTT.

This chain links TRBV11-3 with TRBJ2-1; 9 bases align to TRBD2. CDR3 length: 15 residues. Germline V gene lookup returns CDR1 SGHNT and CDR2 YENEEA. V was pared by 5 bases and J by 4 bases, with 6 bases of the junction left unmatched. The CDR3 loop reads CASSPLAGDYNEQFF. CDR3 DNA: TGTGCCAGCAGCCCGTTAGCGGGGGATTACAATGAGCAGTTCTTC.

The chain links TRBV19 to TRBJ1-2; D uncertain. With 3 bases removed from V and 4 bases from J, the gap between germline ends came to 12 bases. There are 14 residues in the CDR3. Germline V lookup: CDR1 LNHDA, CDR2 SQIVND (reference sequence). CDR3 sequence reads: CASSMRTDGYGYTF. The CDR3 DNA sequence: TGTGCCAGTAGTATGAGGACTGATGGCTATGGCTACACCTTC.

This rearrangement joins TRBV6-5 to TRBJ1-2, with D maybe TRBD1 (5 bases). The V and J ends lost 5 bases and 5 bases respectively, with 18 bases between them. This CDR3 has 15 residues. Germline values: CDR1 MNHEY, CDR2 SVGAGI. This chain's CDR3 is CASSPRGGNRYGYTF. CDR3 nucleotide sequence: TGTGCCAGCAGTCCGAGGGGAGGGAACAGATATGGCTACACCTTC.